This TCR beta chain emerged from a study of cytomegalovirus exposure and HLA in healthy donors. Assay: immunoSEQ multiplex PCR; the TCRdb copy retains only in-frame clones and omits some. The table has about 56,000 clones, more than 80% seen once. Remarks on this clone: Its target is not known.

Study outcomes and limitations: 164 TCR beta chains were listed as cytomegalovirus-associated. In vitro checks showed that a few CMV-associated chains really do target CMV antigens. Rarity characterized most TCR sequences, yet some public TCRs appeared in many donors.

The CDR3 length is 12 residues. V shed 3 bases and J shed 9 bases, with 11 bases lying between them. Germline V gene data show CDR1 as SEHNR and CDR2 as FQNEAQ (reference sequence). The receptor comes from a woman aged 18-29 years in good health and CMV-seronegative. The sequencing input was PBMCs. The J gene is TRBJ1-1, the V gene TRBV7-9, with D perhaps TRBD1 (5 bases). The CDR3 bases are TGTGCCAGCAGCTTCGACAGCTACCAAGCTTTCTTT. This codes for CASSFDSYQAFF. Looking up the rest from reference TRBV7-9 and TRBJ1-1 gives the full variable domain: DTGVSQNPRHKITKRGQNVTFRCDPISEHNRLYWYRQTLGQGPEFLTYFQNEAQLEKSRLLSDRFSAERPKGSFSTLEIQRTEQGDSAMYLCASSFDSYQAFFGQGTRLTVV.